This T cell receptor (beta chain) was captured in a study of shared clonotypes between healthy human individuals. As for the study in general: Donors had three CD4 naive, three CD4 memory, two CD8 naive and one CD8 memory plate apiece. General study points: The study drew on few donors, limiting represented genetic and exposure-history diversity. Against clonotypes common to all four donors, non-shared ones had lower generation probabilities.

The CDR3 is made up of 15 amino acids. The J segment lost 1 base and the V segment lost 5 bases, leaving 7 bases of the junction unmatched. This table comes from immunoSEQ multiplex PCR, and its TCRdb copy is limited to in-frame clones, with some not included. The sample consists of some 2.4 million clones, 90% to 95% of them appearing once. Comments on this clone: Its antigen is still unknown.

Sequences were obtained from naive CD4+ T cells from PBMCs. Documented subset: CD45RA+ positively selected. V gene TRBV7-1 combines with J gene TRBJ2-7; 8 bases agree with TRBD2. TRBV7-1 is given ORF status, its function remaining uncertain. The source of this sequence is a man aged 18 to 29 in good health. Some clones in this sample may be carry-over from other donors' samples. CDR3 in DNA: TGTGCCAGCAGCCCAAGTAGCGGGAAGTCCTACGAGCAGTACTTC. Translation gives CASSPSSGKSYEQYF.